What follows describes a single TCR beta chain. Antigen: not known. This CDR3 spans 15 amino acids. Germline V gives CDR1 MNHEY, CDR2 SVGAGI. V lost 2 bases, J lost 6 bases, and 4 bases stayed unmatched. Data came from immunoSEQ multiplex PCR; TCRdb stores just in-frame clones and leaves some out. In the table there are approximately 70,000 clones, more than 70% of which are singletons. This specimen comes from a study of T cell responses to AZD1222 COVID-19 vaccine. Study results and limitations: Vaccination with two AZD1222 doses was followed by a rise in Spike-specific TCR breadth and depth. Close to half of spike-specific TCRs reportedly recognize unmutated variant regions. Samples come after the peak T cell response, not at day 14. It should be noted that donors were predominantly white British and more often female, and clonal diversity was possibly underestimated.

The clonotype comes from an adult who received the MenACWY meningococcal vaccine as a control. This chain links TRBV6-5 with TRBJ2-2; 9 positions match TRBD1. This material consisted of peripheral blood, taken 28 days after the second dose of the MenACWY control vaccine. CDR3 in amino acids: CASSYGTGWAGELFF. The CDR3 nucleotides are TGTGCCAGCAGTTACGGGACAGGGTGGGCCGGGGAGCTGTTTTTT.